The 26 T cell receptor beta chains given below trace back to one sample, sequenced in a study of blood T cells in healthy people across ages. Together with a sample-barcoded 5' primer, a J-beta primer mix was included in a second PCR lasting about 6 to 12 cycles. TCRdb reprocessed the 5' RACE reads via MiXCR and lists one record per CDR3 protein. The sample has 1.5 million or so distinct CDR3 sequences, roughly 45% seen once. Sequencing input: blood. The receptors shown here come from a woman under 30 in good health.

This clonotype was seen a handful of times. The chain combines TRBV9 with TRBJ1-1; a possible D gene is TRBD1 (5 bases). Germline CDR1 is SGDLS and CDR2 is YYNGEE. Trimming shortened V by 3 bases and J by 7 bases, and 19 bases separated the two germline ends. The CDR3 totals 15 residues. The DNA for the CDR3 is TGTGCCAGCAGCGGCGATCGGACACCCGAGGGTGAAGCTTTCTTT. Translation gives CASSGDRTPEGEAFF. The full variable domain, in which reference TRBV9 and TRBJ1-1 provide the parts outside the CDR3, is DSGVTQTPKHLITATGQRVTLRCSPRSGDLSVYWYQQSLDQGLQFLIQYYNGEERAKGNILERFSAQQFPDLHSELNLSSLELGDSALYFCASSGDRTPEGEAFFGQGTRLTVV.

This clonotype was seen only a few times. The rearrangement joins TRBV5-6 to TRBJ2-3; D is possibly TRBD2 (6 bases). Looked up from germline, CDR1 is SGHDT and CDR2 is YYEEEE. The V end lost 4 bases, the J end lost 5 bases, and 14 bases lay between the germline ends. The CDR3 has 14 residues. CDR3 coding DNA: TGTGCCAGCAGCCTAGGACTACTCAGAGATACGCAGTATTTT. It is translated as CASSLGLLRDTQYF. The variable domain in full, completed from reference TRBV5-6 and TRBJ2-3, reads DAGVTQSPTHLIKTRGQQVTLRCSPKSGHDTVSWYQQALGQGPQFIFQYYEEEERQRGNFPDRFSGHQFPNYSSELNVNALLLGDSALYLCASSLGLLRDTQYFGPGTRLTVL.

The chain couples TRBV6-1 to TRBJ2-1; 11 nucleotides match TRBD2. V lost 4 bases and J lost 1; bases outside the gene matches: 12. CDR3 length: 19 residues. CDR1 is MNHNS, CDR2 SASEGT, per germline. The CDR3: CASSGTGTSGSLSYNEQFF. The CDR3 DNA reads TGTGCCAGCAGTGGCACCGGGACTAGCGGCTCCCTTTCCTACAATGAGCAGTTCTTC.

This clonotype turned up a few times. The chain couples TRBV28 to TRBJ2-7, with 9 bases identical to TRBD2. The V gene end was trimmed by 8 bases and the J gene end by 4 bases; junction bases not matched to a gene: 9. CDR3 size: 14 residues. Per the germline V gene, CDR1 is MDHEN and CDR2 is SYDVKM. This CDR3 reads CASRKRGAIYEQYF. The CDR3 region has the DNA TGTGCCAGCCGAAAGCGGGGGGCGATATACGAGCAGTACTTC.

The chain joins TRBV7-9 to TRBJ1-6, with 11 bases that match TRBD1. This CDR3 is built from 20 residues. J gave up 0 bases and V 0 bases, and 7 bases lay outside the gene matches. The germline CDR1 and CDR2 sequences are SEHNR and FQNEAQ (reference sequence). The CDR3 DNA sequence: TGTGCCAGCAGCTTAGCGCGGACAGGGGGCCTGAGCTCCTATAATTCACCCCTCCACTTT. It specifies CASSLARTGGLSSYNSPLHF.

This clonotype came up many times. The chain recombines TRBV10-2 with TRBJ2-7; 9 nucleotides line up with TRBD1. Trimming took 1 base from V and 5 from J; bases not matched to a gene: 6. The CDR3 is 15 residues long. The V gene's germline CDR1 is WSHSY and CDR2 SAAADI. Written as DNA, the CDR3 is TGCGCCAGCAGTGAGTTAAACAGGGGGCGGAACGAGCAGTACTTC. It specifies CASSELNRGRNEQYF.

CDR3: CASSQDLGFWQYF. The CDR3 coding sequence is TGCGCCAGCAGCCAAGATTTAGGGTTTTGGCAGTATTTT. J is TRBJ2-3 and V is TRBV4-1; no clear D. Germline V CDR1 and CDR2: MGHRA, YSYEKL. The CDR3 spans 13 residues. Deletions cut 0 bases from V and 11 bases from J, with 12 bases between.

This clonotype appeared a single time. This could be a read error, since a much larger clone is one nucleotide away. J is TRBJ2-1 and V is TRBV10-3; no firm D call. Germline V gene sequence: CDR1 ENHRY, CDR2 SYGVKD. The CDR3 is made up of 13 amino acids. As DNA, the CDR3 is TGTGCCACCAGTGGCGGCAGATACAATGAGCAGTTCTTC. Protein product: CATSGGRYNEQFF.

The chain combines TRBV20-1 with TRBJ2-5; 8 bases are a match to TRBD2. Matching the DNA end better, TRBJ2-1 makes the J call doubtful. There are 15 residues in the CDR3. Germline CDR1 reads DFQATT; CDR2 reads SNEGSKA (reference sequence). The CDR3, as DNA: TGCAGTGCTAGTTCGGTAGCGGGGAGACAAGAGACCCAGTTCTTC. Translating it yields CSASSVAGRQETQFF.

At least ten counts were recorded for this clonotype. The chain uses TRBV29-1 and TRBJ1-2; no definite D call. Germline CDR1 reads SQVTM; CDR2 reads ANQGSEA. This CDR3 has 12 residues. V lost 3 bases, J lost 4 bases, and 9 bases lay in between. In DNA, the CDR3 is TGCAGCGTTGACTTCGGGAGCTATGGCTACACCTTC. Translated, it gives CSVDFGSYGYTF.

This chain links TRBV20-1 with TRBJ2-4; 8 bases are a match to TRBD2. The J call may be mistaken, given a closer DNA end match to TRBJ2-7. This CDR3 spans 15 amino acids. CDR1 and CDR2 (germline): DFQATT, SNEGSKA (reference sequence). The CDR3, as DNA: TGCAGTGCTAGAGACTCGTGGGCGGGAGGTCTCGAGCAGTACTTC. Protein: CSARDSWAGGLEQYF.

The V gene is TRBV3-1, the J gene TRBJ1-1; D is possibly TRBD1 (5 bases). The CDR3 is 16 amino acids. Deletions cut 5 bases from V and 0 bases from J, with 16 bases between. From germline, CDR1 is LGHDT and CDR2 YNNKEL (reference sequence). The CDR3 nucleotides read TGTGCCAGCAGCAACGATAGGGGAAGGGTGAACACTGAAGCTTTCTTT. Its translation is CASSNDRGRVNTEAFF.

This clonotype was detected a few times. This sequence joins TRBV6-5 and TRBJ1-2; a possible D gene is TRBD1 (5 bases). This CDR3 comprises 15 residues. The V gene lost 2 bases and the J gene lost 0 bases, with 10 bases spanning the gap. Germline V gene lookup returns CDR1 MNHEY and CDR2 SVGAGI. CDR3 loop: CASSYGGRTNYGYTF. CDR3 bases: TGTGCCAGCAGTTACGGGGGGAGGACTAACTATGGCTACACCTTC.

The chain joins TRBV5-1 to TRBJ2-7, with D perhaps matching TRBD2 (6 bases). The CDR3 sequence is 13 residues long. Between the trimmed V and J ends, which lost 2 bases and 6 bases, there was a span of 12 bases. Germline V CDR1 and CDR2: SGHRS, YFSETQ. CDR3 DNA: TGCGCCAGCAGCTTACCTAGCGCAGGCGAGCAGTACTTC. Amino acid sequence: CASSLPSAGEQYF. The whole variable domain, filled in from reference TRBV5-1 and TRBJ2-7, reads KAGVTQTPRYLIKTRGQQVTLSCSPISGHRSVSWYQQTPGQGLQFLFEYFSETQRNKGNFPGRFSGRQFSNSRSEMNVSTLELGDSALYLCASSLPSAGEQYFGPGTRLTVT.

The V call is TRBV29-1, the J call TRBJ2-1, with TRBD2 matching over 7 bases. CDR1 is SQVTM, CDR2 ANQGSEA, per germline. V was pared by 0 bases and J by 9 bases, with 20 bases of the junction left unmatched. The CDR3 covers 18 residues. CDR3 in amino acids: CSVEDPWAGVVKSSEQFF. Written as DNA, the CDR3 is TGCAGCGTTGAAGATCCGTGGGCGGGAGTGGTTAAATCGAGTGAGCAGTTCTTC.

This chain joins TRBV6-4 and TRBJ2-7; 8 bases agree with TRBD1. The V gene's germline CDR1 is MRHNA and CDR2 SNTAGT. This CDR3 has 13 amino acids. V lost 3 bases to trimming and J lost 7 bases; unmatched junction nucleotides: 5. This CDR3 reads CASSEWTGREQYF. CDR3 coding DNA: TGTGCCAGCAGTGAATGGACAGGGCGGGAGCAGTACTTC.

This clonotype was seen more than once but under ten times. The CDR3 sequence is CASSFLRRESTDTQYF. The CDR3 DNA reads as TGTGCCAGCAGCTTCCTGAGGAGGGAGAGCACAGATACGCAGTATTTT. The chain links TRBV7-9 to TRBJ2-3; weak D call: TRBD2 (6 bases). V shed 3 bases and J shed 0 bases, with 13 bases lying between them. The CDR3 loop spans 16 amino acids. Germline V gene lookup returns CDR1 SEHNR and CDR2 FQNEAQ (reference sequence).

The chain is built from TRBV5-4 and TRBJ2-4, with 7 bases fitting TRBD1. The J call could be wrong; TRBJ2-7 is a better fit for the DNA end. The V gene's germline CDR1 is SGHNT and CDR2 YYREEE (reference sequence). The CDR3 consists of 16 residues. CDR3 bases: TGTGCCAGCAGCTCGACAGGGCAAGGTCCTTACTACGAGCAGTACTTC. Its translation: CASSSTGQGPYYEQYF.

V is TRBV3-1 and J is TRBJ1-2; 7 positions match TRBD1. The CDR3 sequence is 17 residues long. Trimming at V came to 2 bases and at J to 2 bases, leaving 11 bases not matched to a gene. Per germline, CDR1 LGHDT and CDR2 YNNKEL (reference sequence). This CDR3 is CASSQPRYRDRNYGYTF. The CDR3 DNA reads as TGTGCCAGCAGCCAACCCCGTTATCGGGACAGAAACTATGGCTACACCTTC.

This clonotype was observed a handful of times. This sequence joins TRBV6-5 and TRBJ2-2; unclear D gene. CDR1 is MNHEY, CDR2 SVGAGI, per germline. The V and J ends lost 2 bases and 6 bases respectively, with 4 bases between them. The CDR3 totals 12 residues. For the CDR3, the DNA is TGTGCCAGCAGTTACCTGTCCGGGGAGCTGTTTTTT. Its protein is CASSYLSGELFF.

There are a few counts of this clonotype. V gene TRBV12-3 or TRBV12-4 combines with J gene TRBJ2-7; TRBD2 is a possible D gene (6 bases). V lost 5 bases and J lost 7, with 15 bases in between. The length of the CDR3 is 13 residues. The CDR3 bases are TGTGCCAGCAGTCCCCTGACTAGAGGGGAGCAGTACTTC. Its protein product is CASSPLTRGEQYF.

Here the CDR3 DNA reads TGTGCCAGCAGCTTAGGTCGCGAAACCTACGAGCAGTTCTTC. Protein sequence: CASSLGRETYEQFF. The J gene is TRBJ2-1, the V gene TRBV7-6; D call uncertain. Germline V gene lookup returns CDR1 SGHVS and CDR2 FNYEAQ. CDR3 length equals 14 residues. Trimming removed 1 base from V and 10 bases from J, with 14 bases in between.

The V call is TRBV29-1, the J call TRBJ2-3; 11 nucleotides match TRBD1. This CDR3 is 13 amino acids long. The V gene end was trimmed by 7 bases and the J gene end by 4 bases; junction bases not matched to a gene: 4. Germline CDR1 and CDR2: SQVTM and ANQGSEA. CDR3 nucleotides: TGCAGCGGATTGGACAGGGGGCCAGATACGCAGTATTTT. Protein product: CSGLDRGPDTQYF.

Concerning this clonotype: Given the absence of the conserved phenylalanine or tryptophan at the CDR3 end, a read error is likely. The CDR3 reads CASSSPNNYGYTL. For the CDR3, the DNA is TGTGCCAGCAGTTCGCCGAATAACTACGGCTACACCTTA. This rearrangement joins TRBV12-3 or TRBV12-4 to TRBJ1-2; D gene unclear. This CDR3 region has 13 residues.

This rearrangement joins TRBV20-1 to TRBJ2-7; perhaps TRBD1 as D (7 bases). Trimming took off 0 bases at V and 0 bases at J, with 12 bases between the two ends. The CDR3 sequence is 15 residues long. CDR1 and CDR2 (germline): DFQATT, SNEGSKA (reference sequence). CDR3 in amino acids: CSARDAGQPSYEQYF. The CDR3 DNA sequence: TGCAGTGCTAGAGATGCGGGACAGCCCTCCTACGAGCAGTACTTC.

The chain joins TRBV20-1 to TRBJ1-1; no reliable D call. V was shortened by 0 bases and J by 1 base, with 9 bases between the two germline ends. Germline loops: CDR1 DFQATT, CDR2 SNEGSKA (reference sequence). CDR3 size: 14 residues. The CDR3 here is CSARDLIRNTEAFF. The CDR3 DNA is TGCAGTGCTAGAGACCTTATACGGAACACTGAAGCTTTCTTT.